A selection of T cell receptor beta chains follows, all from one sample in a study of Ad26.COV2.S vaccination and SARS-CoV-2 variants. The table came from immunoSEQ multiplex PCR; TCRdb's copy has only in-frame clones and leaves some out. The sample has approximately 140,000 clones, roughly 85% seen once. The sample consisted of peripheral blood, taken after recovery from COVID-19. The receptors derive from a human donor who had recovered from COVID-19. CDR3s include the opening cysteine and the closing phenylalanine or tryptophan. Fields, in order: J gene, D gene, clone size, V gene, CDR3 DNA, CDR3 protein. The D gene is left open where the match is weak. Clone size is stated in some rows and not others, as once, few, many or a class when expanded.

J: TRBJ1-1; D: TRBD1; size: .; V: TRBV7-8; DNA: TGTGCCAGCAGCTTAGTCAGGGGGCGCGAGAACACTGAAGCTTTCTTT; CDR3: CASSLVRGRENTEAFF
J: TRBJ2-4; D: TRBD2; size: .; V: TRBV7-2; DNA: TGTGCCAGCAGCCTGACTAGCGGGGCGGGTAACATTCAGTACTTC; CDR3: CASSLTSGAGNIQYF
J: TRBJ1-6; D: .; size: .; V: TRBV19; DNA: TGTGCCAGTAGTGTGTATAATTCTGGGAATTCACCCCTCCACTTT; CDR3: CASSVYNSGNSPLHF
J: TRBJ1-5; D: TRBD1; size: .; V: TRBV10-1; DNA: TGCGCCAGCGGGAAGACAGGGACAGGTCAGCCCCAGCATTTT; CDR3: CASGKTGTGQPQHF
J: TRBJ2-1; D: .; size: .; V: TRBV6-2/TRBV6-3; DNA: TGTGCCAGCAGTTACAGCGGCTCCTACAATGAGCAGTTCTTC; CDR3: CASSYSGSYNEQFF
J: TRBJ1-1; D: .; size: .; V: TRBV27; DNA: TGTGCCAGCAAAAGGGCCCCAAACACTGAAGCTTTCTTT; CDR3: CASKRAPNTEAFF
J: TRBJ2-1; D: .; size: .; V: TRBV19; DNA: TGTGCCAGTAGTATGAACAGGGACAATGAGCAGTTCTTC; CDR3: CASSMNRDNEQFF
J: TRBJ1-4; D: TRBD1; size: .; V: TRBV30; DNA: TGTGCCTGGAGTGTAAGACAGGGGAACGAAAAACTGTTTTTT; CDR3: CAWSVRQGNEKLFF
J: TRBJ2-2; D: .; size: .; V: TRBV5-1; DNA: TGCGCCAGCAGCTTGGGCAGGGACACCGGGGAGCTGTTTTTT; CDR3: CASSLGRDTGELFF
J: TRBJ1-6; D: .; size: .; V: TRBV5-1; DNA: TGCGCCAGCAGCTTGGCGGGGGGCTTCTATTCACCCCTCCACTTT; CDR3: CASSLAGGFYSPLHF
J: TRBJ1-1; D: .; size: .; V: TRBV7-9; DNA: TGTGCCAGCAGCTTAGTAGGCGGGCTGGCTTTCTTT; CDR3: CASSLVGGLAFF
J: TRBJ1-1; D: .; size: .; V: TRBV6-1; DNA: TGTGCCAGCAGTGAAGATCTGGAGACTGAAGCTTTCTTT; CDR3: CASSEDLETEAFF
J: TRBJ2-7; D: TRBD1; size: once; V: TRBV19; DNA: TGTGCCAGTATGGACCGGGACAGCTCCTACGAGCAGTACTTC; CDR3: CASMDRDSSYEQYF
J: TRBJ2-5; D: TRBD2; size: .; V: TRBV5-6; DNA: TGTGCCAGCAGTCAACGTACCTCCGGGACTAGGCGGGAGACCCAGTACTTC; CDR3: CASSQRTSGTRRETQYF
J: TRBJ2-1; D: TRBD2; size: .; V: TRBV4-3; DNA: TGCGCCAGCAGCTCCTCCTTCGCTAGCGGGGGGGGGCATGAGCAGTTCTTC; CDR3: CASSSSFASGGGHEQFF
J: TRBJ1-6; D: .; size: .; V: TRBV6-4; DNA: TGTGCCAGCAACTTAGGGGAAGGGTCACCCCTCCACTTT; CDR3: CASNLGEGSPLHF
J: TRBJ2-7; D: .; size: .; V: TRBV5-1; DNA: TGCGCCAGCAGCTTAGAGGGACTTCCCTACGAGCAGTACTTC; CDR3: CASSLEGLPYEQYF
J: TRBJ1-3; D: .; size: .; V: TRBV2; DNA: TGTGCCAGCAGTGAAGCAGGAGGGGTCGGAAACACCATATATTTT; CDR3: CASSEAGGVGNTIYF
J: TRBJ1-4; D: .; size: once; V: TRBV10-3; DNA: TGTGCCATCAAGGGGCCGTCGGTTAATGAAAAACTGTTTTTT; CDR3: CAIKGPSVNEKLFF
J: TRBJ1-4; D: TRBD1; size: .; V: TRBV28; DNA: TGTGCCAGCAGATCGGCGCCGAGACAGGGGAATGAAAAACTGTTTTTT; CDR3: CASRSAPRQGNEKLFF
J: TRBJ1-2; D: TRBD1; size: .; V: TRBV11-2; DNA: TGTGCCAGCAGCGCCCGGGACAGGGCCCTTCGTGGGTCTGGCTACACCTTC; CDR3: CASSARDRALRGSGYTF
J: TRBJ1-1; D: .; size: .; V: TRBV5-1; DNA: TGCGCCAGCAGCTTTTCGGGGGGTTTGAACACTGAAGCTTTCTTT; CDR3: CASSFSGGLNTEAFF
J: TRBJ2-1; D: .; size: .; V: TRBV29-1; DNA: TGCAGCGTTGAATATGTGGGGTCAGGGGAAGACAATGAGCAGTTCTTC; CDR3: CSVEYVGSGEDNEQFF
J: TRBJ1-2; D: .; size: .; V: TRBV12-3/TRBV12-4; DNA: TGTGCCAGCAGTTTATCAGGGGACTATGGCTACACCTTC; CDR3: CASSLSGDYGYTF
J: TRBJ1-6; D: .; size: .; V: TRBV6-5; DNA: TGTGCCAGCAGTTACTCAGGGCTGGCCTATAATTCACCCCTCCACTTT; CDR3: CASSYSGLAYNSPLHF
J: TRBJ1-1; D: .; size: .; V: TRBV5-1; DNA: TGCGCCAGCAGCCTAGAGACCCGGACAGCGAACACTGAAGCTTTCTTT; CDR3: CASSLETRTANTEAFF
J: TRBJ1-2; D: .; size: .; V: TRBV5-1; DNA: TGCGCCAGCAGCGCGGACTTCTATGGCTACACCTTC; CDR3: CASSADFYGYTF
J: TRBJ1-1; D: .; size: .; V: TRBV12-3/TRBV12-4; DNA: TGTGCCAGCAGTGGTAAGAGGACTGAAGCTTTCTTT; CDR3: CASSGKRTEAFF
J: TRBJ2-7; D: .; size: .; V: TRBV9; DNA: TGTGCCAGCAGCTCAGGATTTACCTACGAGCAGTACTTC; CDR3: CASSSGFTYEQYF
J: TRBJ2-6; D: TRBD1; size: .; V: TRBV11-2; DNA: TGTGCCAGCAGCATAATGACAGGGGGCCCCGGGGCCAACGTCCTGACTTTC; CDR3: CASSIMTGGPGANVLTF
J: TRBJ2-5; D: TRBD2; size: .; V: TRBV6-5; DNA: TGTGCCAGCAGTCCTACTAGCGGGGGATTAAAGACCCAGTACTTC; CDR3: CASSPTSGGLKTQYF
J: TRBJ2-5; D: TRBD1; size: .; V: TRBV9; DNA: TGTGCCAGCAGCGTGTTGGAGGGACAGGGGCAAGAGACCCAGTACTTC; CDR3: CASSVLEGQGQETQYF
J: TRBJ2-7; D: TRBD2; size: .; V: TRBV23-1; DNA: TGCGCCAGCAGTCAATCGGCTAGCGGGGGGGCCCACGAGCAGTACTTC; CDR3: CASSQSASGGAHEQYF
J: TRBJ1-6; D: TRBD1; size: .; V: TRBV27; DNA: TGTGCCAGCACCAAGGGACAGACCAATTCACCCCTCCACTTT; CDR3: CASTKGQTNSPLHF
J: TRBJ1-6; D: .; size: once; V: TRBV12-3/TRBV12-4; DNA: TGTGCCAGCAGTACAGGGTATCGGTCACCCCTCCACTTT; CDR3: CASSTGYRSPLHF
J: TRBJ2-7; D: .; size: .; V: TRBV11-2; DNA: TGTGCCAGCAGCTTAGAGGGGACGGCCTACTACGAGCAGTACTTC; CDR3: CASSLEGTAYYEQYF
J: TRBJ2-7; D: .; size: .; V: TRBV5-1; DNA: TGCGCCAGCAGCTTGGGGCAGCTCTACGAGCAGTACTTC; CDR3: CASSLGQLYEQYF
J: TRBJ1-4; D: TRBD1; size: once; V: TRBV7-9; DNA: TGTGCCAGCAGCGTTGGACAGGGCCCTAATGAAAAACTGTTTTTT; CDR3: CASSVGQGPNEKLFF